Following are 24 T cell receptor beta chains from one sample sequenced in a study of Ad26.COV2.S vaccination and SARS-CoV-2 variants. The treatment: about 20 received Ad26.COV2.S at low or high dose, single or two shots; a few received placebo; per-sample allocation not given. Sampling took place 63 days after the first vaccine or placebo injection. Only in-frame clones appear in the TCRdb table, and some are missing; sequencing was by immunoSEQ multiplex PCR. The sample holds fewer than 800,000 clones, 89% seen once. The source was peripheral blood, collected in a trial of Ad26.COV2.S vaccine versus placebo. The source of these receptors is a person between 18 and 65 years old who received the Ad26.COV2.S COVID-19 vaccine or a placebo.

The rearrangement links TRBV30 to TRBJ2-3; the match to TRBD2 covers 14 bases. The CDR3 loop spans 15 amino acids. V trimming: 5 bases; J trimming: 4 bases; junction bases outside the gene matches: 5. Germline assignment: CDR1 GTSNPN and CDR2 SVGIG (reference sequence). CDR3 amino acids: CAWAKGLAGADTQYF. The CDR3 bases are TGTGCCTGGGCTAAGGGACTAGCGGGGGCAGATACGCAGTATTTT.

In its sample, this clone was seen once. The chain combines TRBV12-5 with TRBJ1-3; the D gene is possibly TRBD1 (6 bases). This CDR3 spans 18 amino acids. Germline lookup yields CDR1 LGHNT and CDR2 FRNRAP. Deletions cut 0 bases from V and 0 bases from J, with 15 bases between. The CDR3 DNA reads as TGTGCTAGTGGTTTGGTACGACAGGAAGGGGGCTCTGGAAACACCATATATTTT. It translates to CASGLVRQEGGSGNTIYF.

The chain has TRBV29-1 and TRBJ2-7; 9 bases match TRBD1. V was pared by 1 base and J by 1 base, with 2 bases of the junction left unmatched. The germline gives CDR1 SQVTM, CDR2 ANQGSEA. The CDR3 covers 14 residues. The CDR3: CSVEGGQGSYEQYF. Written as DNA, the CDR3 is TGCAGCGTTGAAGGGGGACAGGGATCCTACGAGCAGTACTTC.

The rearrangement uses TRBV2 and TRBJ1-2, with no clear D. The V end lost 4 bases, the J end lost 0 bases, and 12 bases lay between the germline ends. Germline assignment: CDR1 SNHLY and CDR2 FYNNEI. There are 15 residues in the CDR3. Written as DNA, the CDR3 is TGTGCCAGCAGTGTACACCAGCCTTCTAACTATGGCTACACCTTC. The encoded protein is CASSVHQPSNYGYTF.

The genes are TRBV18 and TRBJ2-5; possibly TRBD2 for D (7 bases). Germline CDR1 reads KGHSH; CDR2 reads LQKENI. The CDR3 consists of 16 residues. V was clipped by 1 base and J by 2 bases, with 14 bases between them. CDR3 sequence: CASSPRGGGGQETQYF. CDR3 DNA: TGTGCCAGCTCACCACGTGGCGGGGGCGGTCAAGAGACCCAGTACTTC.

This clone occurred once. CDR3 coding DNA: TGCGCCAGCAGCATACGACCGAGTAATGAAAAACTGTTTTTT. Protein sequence: CASSIRPSNEKLFF. The chain couples TRBV5-1 to TRBJ1-4, with unresolved D. Germline V gene data show CDR1 as SGHRS and CDR2 as YFSETQ. Trimming stripped 4 bases from V and 4 bases from J, with 11 bases between. The CDR3 extends over 14 amino acids.

This sequence joins TRBV7-2 and TRBJ2-1; D not certain. The CDR3 length is 15 residues. Trimming took 0 bases from V and 4 from J, leaving 10 bases between them. Germline CDR1 is SGHTA and CDR2 is FQGNSA. The CDR3 loop reads CASSLALGPYNEQFF. CDR3 nucleotides: TGTGCCAGCAGCTTAGCGCTCGGACCGTACAATGAGCAGTTCTTC.

This clone is a singleton in its sample. The rearrangement uses TRBV12-2 and TRBJ2-7. TRBV12-2 is a pseudogene locus. This CDR3 region has 12 residues. CDR3: CASRLVPGKEYF. The CDR3 nucleotides read TGTGCAAGTCGCTTAGTTCCTGGGAAGGAGTACTTC.

The chain combines TRBV10-3 with TRBJ2-7; 10 nucleotides match TRBD2. The germline V gene has CDR1 ENHRY and CDR2 SYGVKD. The CDR3 runs 16 residues. The junction had 4 bases not matched to a gene; V was cut back by 0 bases and J by 2 bases. The CDR3 coding sequence is TGTGCCATCAGTGAGTCGTTAGGACTAGCGGCCTACGAGCAGTACTTC. Its translation: CAISESLGLAAYEQYF.

Only a few counts were recorded for this clone. The V gene is TRBV6-6, the J gene TRBJ1-1, with D hard to call. The CDR3 covers 11 residues. V lost 2 bases and J 11 bases, leaving 9 bases between the germline ends. Germline CDR1 and CDR2: MNHNY and SVGAGI (reference sequence). The CDR3 reads CASSYSKEAFF. CDR3 nucleotides: TGTGCCAGCAGTTACAGTAAGGAGGCTTTCTTT.

V usage is TRBV29-1 and J usage is TRBJ1-2; D not resolved. Trimming took off 2 bases at V and 3 bases at J, with 7 bases between the two ends. Germline-derived CDR1 and CDR2 are SQVTM and ANQGSEA. The CDR3 has 12 amino acids. CDR3 coding DNA: TGCAGCGTTGAAACGGCTGACTATGGCTACACCTTC. Its protein product is CSVETADYGYTF.

V and J are TRBV3-1 (or the pseudogene TRBV3-2) and TRBJ1-1, with TRBD1 matching over 9 bases. This CDR3 has 13 residues. With 2 bases clipped from V and 9 bases from J, the junction kept 4 bases outside the gene matches. Germline assignment: CDR1 LGHDT and CDR2 YNNKEL (reference sequence). CDR3 residues: CASSQKGQGKAFF. Here the CDR3 DNA reads TGTGCCAGCAGCCAAAAGGGACAGGGCAAAGCTTTCTTT.

The CDR3 DNA sequence: TGTGCCAGCTCACCACCGGGCAGTTCAAATGAAAAACTGTTTTTT. This sequence encodes CASSPPGSSNEKLFF. This rearrangement joins TRBV18 to TRBJ1-4, with D unclear. V was clipped by 0 bases and J by 5 bases, with 10 bases between them. CDR1 is KGHSH and CDR2 is LQKENI in the germline V gene. The CDR3 runs 15 residues.

V and J are TRBV5-1 and TRBJ1-2; possible D gene TRBD1, 5 bases. CDR3 length: 13 amino acids. CDR1 is SGHRS, CDR2 YFSETQ, per germline. The V and J ends lost 0 bases and 4 bases respectively, with 7 bases between them. The CDR3 DNA reads TGCGCCAGCAGCTTGGAGGGACCCTATGGCTACACCTTC. Its translation: CASSLEGPYGYTF.

V usage is TRBV9 and J usage is TRBJ2-7; 10 bases are shared with TRBD2. Losses at the gene ends were 2 bases for V and 2 bases for J; bases not matched to a gene: 4. Germline loops: CDR1 SGDLS, CDR2 YYNGEE. The CDR3 runs to 15 residues. CDR3 in DNA: TGTGCCAGCAGCGTCAGAGCGGGAGGGCCCTACGAGCAGTACTTC. This codes for CASSVRAGGPYEQYF. The whole variable domain, remainder taken from reference TRBV9 and TRBJ2-7, is DSGVTQTPKHLITATGQRVTLRCSPRSGDLSVYWYQQSLDQGLQFLIQYYNGEERAKGNILERFSAQQFPDLHSELNLSSLELGDSALYFCASSVRAGGPYEQYFGPGTRLTVT.

This rearrangement joins TRBV11-2 to TRBJ2-1; D is uncertain. CDR3 size: 14 residues. The germline V gene encodes CDR1 SGHAT and CDR2 FQNNGV. Trimming took off 1 base at V and 3 bases at J, with 7 bases between the two ends. The CDR3 loop reads CASSLGPLYNEQFF. Here the CDR3 DNA reads TGTGCCAGCAGCTTAGGACCCCTCTACAATGAGCAGTTCTTC.

This chain joins TRBV7-2 and TRBJ2-1; 11 bases match TRBD2. The V gene's germline CDR1 is SGHTA and CDR2 FQGNSA. With V trimmed by 3 bases and J by 4 bases, 2 bases remained unmatched. CDR3 length equals 15 residues. CDR3 sequence: CASSLGTSGYNEQFF. Written as DNA, the CDR3 is TGTGCCAGCAGCTTGGGGACTAGCGGTTACAATGAGCAGTTCTTC.

Comment on this clone: At the DNA level, this CDR3 is encoded by other sequences in the same sample as well. The rearrangement uses TRBV19 and TRBJ2-7; 7 bases are shared with TRBD2. The germline CDR1 and CDR2 sequences are LNHDA and SQIVND (reference sequence). Trimming took 3 bases from V and 1 from J; bases not matched to a gene: 3. The CDR3 totals 14 residues. CDR3 DNA: TGTGCCAGTAGTATTACGGGAGGTTCCTACGAGCAGTACTTC. This gives the protein CASSITGGSYEQYF.

The CDR3 DNA sequence: TGTGCCAGCTCACCACCGGGACAGGGAGGCGGGGAGCTGTTTTTT. It yields the protein CASSPPGQGGGELFF. The chain couples TRBV18 to TRBJ2-2; 9 nucleotides align to TRBD1. The junction had 3 bases not matched to a gene; V was cut back by 0 bases and J by 7 bases. Germline V gives CDR1 KGHSH, CDR2 LQKENI. The CDR3 contains 15 residues. Variable domain in full (rest from reference TRBV18 and TRBJ2-2): NAGVMQNPRHLVRRRGQEARLRCSPMKGHSHVYWYRQLPEEGLKFMVYLQKENIIDESGMPKERFSAEFPKEGPSILRIQQVVRGDSAAYFCASSPPGQGGGELFFGEGSRLTVL.

The chain combines TRBV27 with TRBJ2-7; 9 bases are shared with TRBD2. V shed 3 bases, J shed 6 bases, and the junction held 9 bases outside the gene matches. The CDR3 has 15 amino acids. In germline, CDR1 is MNHEY, CDR2 SMNVEV (reference sequence). This CDR3 is CASSFSGSPSSEQYF. CDR3 DNA sequence: TGTGCCAGCAGTTTTAGCGGGAGCCCGTCGTCCGAGCAGTACTTC.

This chain joins TRBV21-1 and TRBJ2-5. TRBV21-1 is marked as a pseudogene. This CDR3 contains 15 residues. In DNA, the CDR3 is TGTGCCAGCAGCAATCTCAAGGCTATCCAAGAGACCCAGTACTTC. Amino acid sequence: CASSNLKAIQETQYF.

This clone was recorded a few times. This chain uses TRBV6-5 with TRBJ1-3; TRBD1 might be the D (5 bases). The V end was cut by 2 bases, the J end by 4 bases, with 9 bases between. Germline assignment: CDR1 MNHEY and CDR2 SVGAGI. CDR3 length equals 14 residues. CDR3 DNA sequence: TGTGCCAGCAGTTACGCAGGGCTAGGAAACACCATATATTTT. Amino acid sequence: CASSYAGLGNTIYF.

V and J are TRBV24-1 and TRBJ2-3; D is unresolved. The ends were cut back, 0 bases at V and 6 bases at J, with 9 bases in the middle. The CDR3 extends over 14 amino acids. CDR1 and CDR2 (germline): KGHDR, SFDVKD. This CDR3 is CATSDLESRDTQYF. The DNA of the CDR3 is TGTGCCACCAGTGATTTGGAGAGTAGGGATACGCAGTATTTT.

A single count supports this clone. The CDR3 loop reads CAWSHRDGYTF. CDR3 in DNA: TGTGCCTGGAGTCACAGGGATGGCTACACCTTC. The chain carries TRBV30 and TRBJ1-2; D might be TRBD1 (6 bases). Trimming took off 2 bases at V and 6 bases at J, with 7 bases between the two ends. CDR1 and CDR2 (germline): GTSNPN, SVGIG (reference sequence). The CDR3 loop spans 11 amino acids.